The 24 T cell receptor beta chains below come from one sample, sequenced in a study of cytomegalovirus exposure and HLA in healthy donors. 60 Vbeta and 13 Jbeta primers were used in PCR. Repertoires were generated with immunoSEQ multiplex PCR, while TCRdb's copy carries only in-frame clones and drops some. There are about 94,000 clones in the sample; 50% to 75% occur only once, and 3% to 5% lies in the top ten. The sequenced material came from PBMCs. These TCRs come from a man in his thirties or forties in good health and CMV-seronegative.

V usage is TRBV29-1 and J usage is TRBJ2-7, with D possibly being TRBD2 (5 bases). The CDR3 has 16 residues. Trimming shortened V by 0 bases and J by 2 bases, and 17 bases separated the two germline ends. Per germline, CDR1 SQVTM and CDR2 ANQGSEA. In DNA, the CDR3 is TGCAGCGTTGAAGATCAGTATGCCGGGATCGCCTACGAGCAGTACTTC. It specifies CSVEDQYAGIAYEQYF.

The chain combines TRBV11-2 with TRBJ1-1, with a weak D call TRBD1 (6 bases). Germline V gene data show CDR1 as SGHAT and CDR2 as FQNNGV. V was cut by 1 base and J by 5 bases, with 8 bases left in between. This CDR3 comprises 13 residues. The CDR3 coding sequence is TGTGCCAGCAGCTTAGGTCAGGGGACTGAAGCTTTCTTT. Translation: CASSLGQGTEAFF.

The chain combines TRBV10-3 with TRBJ1-1, with D hard to call. Germline-derived CDR1 and CDR2 are ENHRY and SYGVKD. This CDR3 is 14 amino acids long. V lost 0 bases and J 0 bases, leaving 5 bases between the germline ends. This CDR3 reads CAISESQMNTEAFF. CDR3 in DNA: TGTGCCATCAGTGAGTCACAAATGAACACTGAAGCTTTCTTT.

V and J are TRBV6-1 and TRBJ2-3; 8 nucleotides line up with TRBD1. The V and J ends lost 4 bases and 1 base, in that order; junction bases with no gene match: 7. This CDR3 contains 16 residues. The germline CDR1 and CDR2 sequences are MNHNS and SASEGT. CDR3 coding DNA: TGTGCCAGCAGTGGGACACCGGGACAGGGCACAGATACGCAGTATTTT. Amino acid sequence: CASSGTPGQGTDTQYF.

The chain carries TRBV30 and TRBJ2-1, with 7 positions matching TRBD2. Trimming took 2 bases from V and 12 from J; bases not matched to a gene: 7. This CDR3 is built from 12 residues. Looked up from germline, CDR1 is GTSNPN and CDR2 is SVGIG (reference sequence). The CDR3 spells CAWSPLAGVQFF. In nucleotides, the CDR3 is TGTGCCTGGAGTCCCTTAGCGGGTGTGCAGTTCTTC.

The chain's CDR3 is CASSVDRGLDGYTF. Written as DNA, the CDR3 is TGTGCCAGCAGTGTAGACAGGGGGCTGGATGGCTACACCTTC. The rearrangement uses TRBV6-1 and TRBJ1-2; 10 bases are shared with TRBD1. Germline values: CDR1 MNHNS, CDR2 SASEGT. The CDR3 extends over 14 amino acids. V shed 4 bases, J shed 6 bases, and the junction held 5 bases outside the gene matches.

The chain carries TRBV6-5 and TRBJ2-7, with 14 bases aligning to TRBD2. From germline, CDR1 is MNHEY and CDR2 SVGAGI. The CDR3 spans 15 residues. The J segment lost 5 bases and the V segment lost 5 bases, leaving 5 bases of the junction unmatched. The CDR3 sequence: CASSPTSGRVHEQYF. CDR3 bases: TGTGCCAGCAGTCCGACTAGCGGGAGGGTCCACGAGCAGTACTTC.

The chain is built from TRBV9 and TRBJ2-6; 8 positions match TRBD1. This CDR3 has 18 amino acids. V trimming: 3 bases; J trimming: 2 bases; junction bases outside the gene matches: 10. CDR1 SGDLS and CDR2 YYNGEE come from the germline V gene. CDR3 amino acids: CASSERWTGITGANVLTF. In nucleotides, the CDR3 is TGTGCCAGCAGCGAACGTTGGACAGGGATAACTGGGGCCAACGTCCTGACTTTC.

The rearrangement joins TRBV6-5 to TRBJ2-5, with 9 bases matching TRBD1. Near its end, the DNA agrees better with TRBJ2-7, so the J call may be wrong. Germline V gene sequence: CDR1 MNHEY, CDR2 SVGAGI. The length of the CDR3 is 13 residues. CDR3 loop: CATHTGQGYEQYF. CDR3 nucleotide sequence: TGTGCCACGCATACGGGACAGGGCTACGAGCAGTACTTC.

CDR3 bases: TGTGCCAGTAGTGTAGGACAGGGGACCTACAATGAGCAGTTCTTC. Its translation: CASSVGQGTYNEQFF. The chain links TRBV19 to TRBJ2-1; 9 bases agree with TRBD1. V shed 5 bases, J shed 2 bases, and the junction held 4 bases outside the gene matches. CDR3 length: 15 residues. The germline V gene has CDR1 LNHDA and CDR2 SQIVND (reference sequence). The full variable domain, rest sourced from reference TRBV19 and TRBJ2-1, is DGGITQSPKYLFRKEGQNVTLSCEQNLNHDAMYWYRQDPGQGLRLIYYSQIVNDFQKGDIAEGYSVSREKKESFPLTVTSAQKNPTAFYLCASSVGQGTYNEQFFGPGTRLTVL.

The chain employs TRBV2 and TRBJ1-2, with 8 bases matching TRBD1. Trimming cost V 5 bases and J 5 bases; bases outside gene matches: 4. The CDR3 spans 13 residues. Germline assignment: CDR1 SNHLY and CDR2 FYNNEI. As DNA, the CDR3 is TGTGCCAGCAGTCCGGACAGGGAGTATGGCTACACCTTC. Translating it yields CASSPDREYGYTF. The full variable domain, rest sourced from reference TRBV2 and TRBJ1-2, is EPEVTQTPSHQVTQMGQEVILRCVPISNHLYFYWYRQILGQKVEFLVSFYNNEISEKSEIFDDQFSVERPDGSNFTLKIRSTKLEDSAMYFCASSPDREYGYTFGSGTRLTVV.

CDR3 sequence: CASSLVAANTGELFF. The CDR3 nucleotides are TGCGCCAGCAGCTTGGTGGCAGCGAACACCGGGGAGCTGTTTTTT. The chain has TRBV5-1 and TRBJ2-2, with D unclear. CDR1 SGHRS and CDR2 YFSETQ come from the germline V gene. The CDR3 has 15 residues. Trimming took off 0 bases at V and 0 bases at J, with 6 bases between the two ends. The whole variable domain, filled in from reference TRBV5-1 and TRBJ2-2, reads KAGVTQTPRYLIKTRGQQVTLSCSPISGHRSVSWYQQTPGQGLQFLFEYFSETQRNKGNFPGRFSGRQFSNSRSEMNVSTLELGDSALYLCASSLVAANTGELFFGEGSRLTVL.

J is TRBJ1-5 and V is TRBV2, with D hard to call. CDR1 and CDR2 from the germline V gene are SNHLY and FYNNEI. The V end was cut by 3 bases, the J end by 5 bases, with 8 bases between. CDR3 length: 13 residues. Here the CDR3 reads CASSESRDQPQHF. CDR3 sequence (DNA): TGTGCCAGCAGTGAGTCCCGGGATCAGCCCCAGCATTTT.

The gene calls are TRBV11-2 and TRBJ2-7, with D perhaps matching TRBD1 (6 bases). This CDR3 is built from 11 residues. CDR1 and CDR2 from the germline V gene are SGHAT and FQNNGV. Between the trimmed V and J ends, which lost 5 bases and 12 bases, there was a span of 14 bases. Written as DNA, the CDR3 is TGTGCCAGCAGCGCCGACAGGACGCGGTACTTC. This gives the protein CASSADRTRYF.

Comment on this clone: One end of the junction fails to match germline, which may point to a read error. This same CDR3 is encoded by further DNA sequences in the sample. This sequence joins TRBV6-1 and TRBJ2-7; 8 bases are shared with TRBD1. The CDR3 sequence is 15 residues long. The V gene's germline CDR1 is MNHNS and CDR2 SASEGT. The chain's CDR3 is CASREDRGSSYEQYF. CDR3 bases: TGTGCCAGCAGAGAAGACAGGGGCAGCTCCTACGAGCAGTACTTC.

This rearrangement joins TRBV7-9 to TRBJ2-3; 9 bases agree with TRBD2. V lost 3 bases, J lost 2 bases, and 3 bases stayed unmatched. The CDR3 covers 15 residues. The germline CDR1 and CDR2 sequences are SEHNR and FQNEAQ (reference sequence). Here the CDR3 DNA reads TGTGCCAGCAGCTTGGCGGGGGGGTACACAGATACGCAGTATTTT. It encodes CASSLAGGYTDTQYF. Looking up the rest from reference TRBV7-9 and TRBJ2-3 gives the full variable domain: DTGVSQNPRHKITKRGQNVTFRCDPISEHNRLYWYRQTLGQGPEFLTYFQNEAQLEKSRLLSDRFSAERPKGSFSTLEIQRTEQGDSAMYLCASSLAGGYTDTQYFGPGTRLTVL.

The genes are TRBV30 and TRBJ1-4, with a weak D call TRBD1 (6 bases). The CDR3 consists of 14 residues. Germline CDR1 and CDR2: GTSNPN and SVGIG (reference sequence). Trimming stripped 0 bases from V and 11 bases from J, with 16 bases between. CDR3 nucleotide sequence: TGTGCCTGGAGTGTATCCGGACAGATTGGGAAACTGTTTTTT. It is translated as CAWSVSGQIGKLFF.

On this clone: The germline gene is not matched at one end of the junction; a read error may be the cause. This chain joins TRBV7-9 and TRBJ2-7, with D tentatively TRBD1 (5 bases). This CDR3 spans 12 amino acids. Germline V gives CDR1 SEHNR, CDR2 FQNEAQ (reference sequence). CDR3 DNA sequence: TGTTCCAGCAGTAGGGGCTCCTACGAGCAGTACTTC. It codes for CSSSRGSYEQYF.

The V gene is TRBV27, the J gene TRBJ2-7; D may be TRBD1 (5 bases). This CDR3 comprises 13 residues. Germline CDR1 reads MNHEY; CDR2 reads SMNVEV (reference sequence). Deletions cut 5 bases from V and 6 bases from J, with 14 bases between. The CDR3 sequence is CASSPRTSGEQYF. In DNA form, the CDR3 reads TGTGCCAGCAGTCCCCGGACAAGTGGCGAGCAGTACTTC.

The chain employs TRBV5-4 and TRBJ2-3, with a possible D match to TRBD1 (6 bases). V lost 2 bases and J lost 4, with 14 bases in between. There are 15 residues in the CDR3. Germline V gene sequence: CDR1 SGHNT, CDR2 YYREEE (reference sequence). CDR3 amino acids: CASSLGGWGADTQYF. The CDR3 DNA reads TGTGCCAGCAGCTTAGGGGGATGGGGTGCAGATACGCAGTATTTT.

This clone was observed once. J is TRBJ1-1 and V is TRBV27; D remains unclear. From germline, CDR1 is MNHEY and CDR2 SMNVEV (reference sequence). The CDR3 totals 15 residues. V was shortened by 5 bases and J by 5 bases, with 18 bases between the two germline ends. CDR3 protein: CASSRGVTPRTEAFF. In DNA, the CDR3 is TGTGCCAGCAGTCGCGGTGTCACACCAAGGACTGAAGCTTTCTTT.

The chain carries TRBV7-8 and TRBJ1-5; tentatively, D is TRBD1 (6 bases). The CDR3 sequence is 15 residues long. Germline CDR1 and CDR2: SGHVS and FQNEAQ. The V and J ends lost 2 bases and 3 bases respectively, with 11 bases between them. The CDR3 loop is CASSLLQGFNQPQHF. The DNA for the CDR3 is TGTGCCAGCAGCTTACTACAGGGCTTCAATCAGCCCCAGCATTTT.

The chain combines TRBV11-2 with TRBJ1-1; tentative D call: TRBD1 (6 bases). Germline CDR1 reads SGHAT; CDR2 reads FQNNGV. Trimming left V 5 bases short and J 1 base short, with 11 bases between. This CDR3 spans 14 amino acids. The CDR3 bases are TGTGCCAGCAGCCTGGGACAACAGAACACTGAAGCTTTCTTT. Encoded protein: CASSLGQQNTEAFF.

The chain combines TRBV27 with TRBJ1-1, with D uncertain. Germline lookup yields CDR1 MNHEY and CDR2 SMNVEV (reference sequence). The V gene lost 1 base and the J gene lost 0 bases, with 6 bases spanning the gap. The CDR3 is 14 residues long. The CDR3 is CASSLLAVNTEAFF. DNA for the CDR3: TGTGCCAGCAGTTTATTGGCGGTGAACACTGAAGCTTTCTTT.